This T cell receptor (beta chain) was obtained from a study of cytomegalovirus exposure and HLA in healthy donors. PCR involved 60 Vbeta and 13 Jbeta primers. Source study methods: The count from a later analysis was about 80 million unique TCR beta chains, 9.5 million to 13 million of them shared. TCRdb's copy holds only in-frame clones and misses some; the assay was immunoSEQ multiplex PCR. V, J and clone size derive from that table, while D and trimming were established from the DNA sequence. This table holds fewer than 150,000 clones, 78% found once. The CDR3 is 16 amino acids. The germline V and J ends were trimmed by 1 base and 0 bases, with 11 bases remaining between them. Germline loops: CDR1 SGHRS, CDR2 YFSETQ.

This receptor was taken from a male donor in good health and CMV-seronegative. This rearrangement joins TRBV5-1 to TRBJ1-3; no firm D call. Sequencing was performed on PBMCs. The CDR3: CASSLTQGVSGNTIYF. CDR3 sequence (DNA): TGCGCCAGCAGCTTGACCCAAGGAGTCTCTGGAAACACCATATATTTT. The complete variable domain, with remaining parts taken from reference TRBV5-1 and TRBJ1-3, reads KAGVTQTPRYLIKTRGQQVTLSCSPISGHRSVSWYQQTPGQGLQFLFEYFSETQRNKGNFPGRFSGRQFSNSRSEMNVSTLELGDSALYLCASSLTQGVSGNTIYFGEGSWLTVV.